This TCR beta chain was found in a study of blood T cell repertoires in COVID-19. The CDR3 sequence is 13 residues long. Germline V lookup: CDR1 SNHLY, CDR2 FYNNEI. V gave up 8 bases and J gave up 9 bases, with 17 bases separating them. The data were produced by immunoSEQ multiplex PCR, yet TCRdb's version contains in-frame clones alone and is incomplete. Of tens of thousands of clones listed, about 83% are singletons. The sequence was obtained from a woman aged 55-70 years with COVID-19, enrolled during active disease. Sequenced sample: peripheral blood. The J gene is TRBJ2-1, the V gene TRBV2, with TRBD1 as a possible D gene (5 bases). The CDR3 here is CASCRDLVGEQFF. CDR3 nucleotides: TGTGCCAGCTGCAGGGATCTAGTAGGTGAGCAGTTCTTC.